The sample holds a few counts of the clone carrying this TCR beta chain. This record comes from a study of blood T cell repertoires in COVID-19. Whole-study context: Samples of COVID-19 (acute and convalescent) were obtained from the United States, Italy and Spain. Sample material is recorded as cDNA or gDNA derived from T cells, B-cell-depleted T cells, or PBMCs.

Per the study methods: Cell counts per sample came from amplifying reference gene primers. Sequencing used immunoSEQ multiplex PCR; TCRdb keeps in-frame clones, though not all of them. V, J and clone size are taken as reported in that table, and D and trimming were inferred from the DNA itself. The sample has 200,000 to 250,000 clones, around 83% seen once; the top ten hold just under 7.5%. The V segment lost 1 base and the J segment 1 base; nucleotides outside the gene matches: 4. The CDR3 is 16 residues long. CDR1 is LGHDT, CDR2 YNNKEL, per germline (reference sequence). The chain couples TRBV3-1 (or the pseudogene TRBV3-2) to TRBJ1-1; 9 bases agree with TRBD1. This TCR derives from a woman aged 50 to 60 with acute or convalescent COVID-19. Sequenced sample: peripheral blood. This CDR3 reads CASSQGDRDANTEAFF. CDR3 bases: TGTGCCAGCAGCCAAGGGGACAGGGATGCGAACACTGAAGCTTTCTTT.